These T cell receptor beta chains were read from a single sample in a study of control samples from healthy donors and cancer patients. The assay was immunoSEQ multiplex PCR, and TCRdb's table has in-frame clones only and misses some. The sample has 130,000 or so clones, 85% to 95% seen once; the top ten hold under 15%. The source material was blood. The receptors come from a man in his forties in good health. Each CDR3 is given with its conserved first and last residue. A D gene is named only where the DNA matches it firmly. Only some rows state a clone size, as once, few, many or a class for expanded clones.

V,J,D,size,DNA,CDR3
TRBV6-5,TRBJ1-2,-,-,TGTGCCAGCAGTTTTGGACGTTATGGCTACACCTTC,CASSFGRYGYTF
TRBV9,TRBJ2-7,-,-,TGTGCCAGCAGCGTAGGAGCCGAGCAGTACTTC,CASSVGAEQYF
TRBV19,TRBJ1-2,-,-,TGTGCCAGTACTAGTAGCTATGGCTACACCTTC,CASTSSYGYTF
TRBV5-5,TRBJ1-4,-,-,TGTGCCAGCAGCTTTGCATGGGGTGGTAGTGAAAAACTGTTTTTT,CASSFAWGGSEKLFF
TRBV15,TRBJ1-1,-,-,TGTGCCACCCTCCGCCGGGGCTACACTGAAGCTTTCTTT,CATLRRGYTEAFF
TRBV12-3/TRBV12-4,TRBJ1-2,-,-,TGTGCCAGCAGTTTAACTGATAACTATGGCTACACCTTC,CASSLTDNYGYTF
TRBV19,TRBJ2-6,-,-,TGTGCCAGTAGTATAGTTGGGGTACTTAGCTCTGGGGCCAACGTCCTGACTTTC,CASSIVGVLSSGANVLTF
TRBV27,TRBJ2-7,TRBD2,-,TGTGCCAGCAGTGAACGGACTAGCGGGAGAGTCCACGAGCAGTACTTC,CASSERTSGRVHEQYF
TRBV11-2,TRBJ1-1,TRBD1,-,TGTGCCAGCAGTACGACAGGGGGCTCTGAAGCTTTCTTT,CASSTTGGSEAFF
TRBV12-5,TRBJ1-1,-,-,TGTGCTAGTGGTTTGAAAAACACTGAAGCTTTCTTT,CASGLKNTEAFF
TRBV7-6,TRBJ2-3,-,-,TGTGCCAGCAGCTTAGTGCACGGGGGCTCAGATACGCAGTATTTT,CASSLVHGGSDTQYF
TRBV4-1,TRBJ2-5,TRBD2,once,TGCGCCAGCAGGGTTGCACGGGGGGGCCGGCAAGAGACCCAGTACTTC,CASRVARGGRQETQYF
TRBV21-1,TRBJ1-2,-,-,TGTGCCAGCAGCAAATTGGGAGAAGGCAGGCCCCTTCCTATTAGCTACACCTTC,CASSKLGEGRPLPISYTF
TRBV9,TRBJ2-3,-,-,TGTGCCAGCAGCGTCCATCCGGTTGGGGCAGTTTCCAGACAATTAACAGATACGCAGTATTTT,CASSVHPVGAVSRQLTDTQYF
TRBV9,TRBJ2-7,-,-,TGTGCCAGCAGCTCGCGCCCTCAGGGAGAGCAGTACTTC,CASSSRPQGEQYF
TRBV28,TRBJ2-1,TRBD2,-,TGTGCCAGCAGCCCGGGACTAGCGACCCCTAAGGCGGGCAATGAGCAGTTCTTC,CASSPGLATPKAGNEQFF
TRBV2,TRBJ1-2,-,-,TGTGCCAGCAGTGAGGCCTCGGGGCCCTATGGCTACACCTTC,CASSEASGPYGYTF
TRBV27,TRBJ1-4,TRBD1,-,TGTGCCAGCAGCGGGACAGCCTCGGGTTTTAAACTGTTTTTT,CASSGTASGFKLFF
TRBV5-5,TRBJ1-4,TRBD1,-,TGTGCCAGCAGCACCGGGACAGGGCAGAATGAAAAACTGTTTTTT,CASSTGTGQNEKLFF
TRBV5-4,TRBJ1-6,-,-,TGTGCCAGCAGCTCACCCACGAGCTCCTATAATTCACCCCTCCACTTT,CASSSPTSSYNSPLHF
TRBV9,TRBJ2-7,-,-,TGTGCCAGCAGCGCCCGGGACGGTCCCTACGAGCAGTACTTC,CASSARDGPYEQYF
TRBV24-1,TRBJ2-3,TRBD1,-,TGTGCCACCAGCGACAGGGGGCGGGCAGATACGCAGTATTTT,CATSDRGRADTQYF
TRBV5-5,TRBJ1-4,-,-,TGTGCCAGCAGCCCCCGGGGAAGGGATGCGAGTGAAAAACTGTTTTTT,CASSPRGRDASEKLFF
TRBV9,TRBJ2-1,TRBD1,-,TGTGCCAGCAGCGCCGGGACAGGTAGCTCCTACAATGAGCAGTTCTTC,CASSAGTGSSYNEQFF
TRBV7-2,TRBJ1-6,-,-,TGTGCCAGCAGCTCCTCCGCCGGGACAAACTATAATTCACCCCTCCACTTT,CASSSSAGTNYNSPLHF
TRBV7-8,TRBJ2-5,-,-,TGTGCCAGCAGCTTAGCCTATCTCCAAGAGACCCAGTACTTC,CASSLAYLQETQYF
TRBV4-2,TRBJ2-7,TRBD1,once,TGTGCCAGCAGCCAGGGACAGACCTACGAGCAGTACTTC,CASSQGQTYEQYF
TRBV29-1,TRBJ2-7,-,-,TGCAGCGTTGAAGAAATGAACAGCCCGAGCTCCTACGAGCAGTACTTC,CSVEEMNSPSSYEQYF
TRBV21-1,TRBJ1-1,-,once,TGTGCCAGCAGAACGGGTATTAGGGCTTTCTTT,CASRTGIRAFF
TRBV9,TRBJ2-2,TRBD2,once,TGTGCCAGCAGCGTAGATGTGACTAGCTTAGGCGGGGAGCTGTTTTTT,CASSVDVTSLGGELFF
TRBV15,TRBJ2-6,-,-,TGTGCCACGGCCAGGGGGGAAGCTGGGGCCAACGTCCTGACTTTC,CATARGEAGANVLTF
TRBV24-1,TRBJ2-7,-,-,TGTGCCACCAGTGATTTAACAACCTACGAGCAGTACTTC,CATSDLTTYEQYF
TRBV25-1,TRBJ2-1,-,-,TGTGCCAGCAGGCAACAGGGAAGCTCCTACAATGAGCAGTTCTTC,CASRQQGSSYNEQFF